This entry lists 15 T cell receptor beta chains sequenced from one sample in a study of cytomegalovirus exposure and HLA in healthy donors. Sequencing was performed with immunoSEQ multiplex PCR; in TCRdb, only in-frame clones are kept and a portion is missing. The data hold more than 200,000 clones, with 90% observed a single time. The sequencing input was PBMCs. The receptor source for this set is a woman aged 25 to 39 in good health and CMV-seronegative.

This clone has a handful of counts. This CDR3 is also generated by other DNA sequences in the sample. The chain combines TRBV19 with TRBJ2-7, with TRBD1 identical over 7 bases. V lost 5 bases and J lost 3; bases outside the gene matches: 4. The CDR3 contains 13 residues. Germline CDR1 and CDR2: LNHDA and SQIVND (reference sequence). DNA of the CDR3: TGTGCCAGTAGTCTTACAGGGGACTACGAGCAGTACTTC. As protein: CASSLTGDYEQYF.

V gene TRBV4-3 combines with J gene TRBJ2-1; no clear D gene. The CDR3 has 16 residues. Trimming took off 0 bases at V and 0 bases at J, with 9 bases between the two ends. Germline loops: CDR1 LGHNA, CDR2 YSLEER. CDR3 coding DNA: TGCGCCAGCAGCCAAGAAGGCACTGGCTCCTACAATGAGCAGTTCTTC. Protein product: CASSQEGTGSYNEQFF.

The chain carries TRBV7-3 and TRBJ2-7; D is unresolved. CDR1 SGHTA and CDR2 FQGTGA come from the germline V gene. This CDR3 is built from 13 residues. With 1 base removed from V and 5 bases from J, the gap between germline ends came to 9 bases. The CDR3 DNA follows: TGTGCCAGCAGCTTAAGTGTCGGAAACGAGCAGTACTTC. Translating it yields CASSLSVGNEQYF.

This chain's CDR3 is CASSTSGRRYEQYF. The CDR3 nucleotides read TGTGCCAGCAGCACTAGCGGGAGGCGTTACGAGCAGTACTTC. The chain links TRBV7-9 to TRBJ2-7, with 12 bases aligning to TRBD2. Germline V gene data show CDR1 as SEHNR and CDR2 as FQNEAQ (reference sequence). The CDR3 covers 14 residues. V shed 5 bases and J 4 bases; nucleotides not matched to a gene: 3.

The gene calls are TRBV7-9 and TRBJ2-6; D ambiguous. This CDR3 is 17 amino acids long. Germline V gene sequence: CDR1 SEHNR, CDR2 FQNEAQ (reference sequence). V lost 5 bases and J lost 1, with 15 bases in between. This CDR3 is CASSDDISKSGANVLTF. The CDR3, as DNA: TGTGCCAGCAGCGACGACATAAGTAAGTCTGGGGCCAACGTCCTGACTTTC.

This chain joins TRBV20-1 and TRBJ1-3; TRBD1 might be the D (5 bases). Trimming took 5 bases from V and 4 from J, leaving 6 bases between them. Per germline, CDR1 DFQATT and CDR2 SNEGSKA (reference sequence). This CDR3 has 11 residues. CDR3 sequence reads: CSAAGGNTIYF. DNA for the CDR3: TGCAGTGCTGCAGGGGGAAACACCATATATTTT.

This clone was observed a handful of times. The chain recombines TRBV2 with TRBJ2-7, with a weak D call TRBD2 (5 bases). Trimming left V 9 bases short and J 0 bases short, with 15 bases between. Germline V gene sequence: CDR1 SNHLY, CDR2 FYNNEI. CDR3 length: 14 residues. The CDR3 region has the DNA TGTGCCAGTCGCAGTGGTACTAGCTCCTACGAGCAGTACTTC. Amino acid sequence: CASRSGTSSYEQYF.

The CDR3 DNA reads TGCGCCAGCAGCTTACTAGCGGCTCCCTACGAGCAGTACTTC. This codes for CASSLLAAPYEQYF. The gene calls are TRBV5-1 and TRBJ2-7; 8 nucleotides align to TRBD2. CDR3 length equals 14 residues. V lost 2 bases and J lost 2; bases outside the gene matches: 3. Germline V gives CDR1 SGHRS, CDR2 YFSETQ.

In DNA form, the CDR3 reads TGTGCCAGTAGTGGCGCAGTTTCCTACGAGCAGTACTTC. The encoded protein is CASSGAVSYEQYF. This chain connects TRBV19 to TRBJ2-7; no firm D call. V gave up 5 bases and J gave up 1 base, with 9 bases separating them. The V gene's germline CDR1 is LNHDA and CDR2 SQIVND (reference sequence). The CDR3 has 13 residues.

This clone has a single count. This sequence joins TRBV4-3 and TRBJ1-1; TRBD1 is a possible D gene (5 bases). CDR1 LGHNA and CDR2 YSLEER come from the germline V gene. V was shortened by 1 base and J by 5 bases, with 8 bases between the two germline ends. The CDR3 extends over 13 amino acids. The CDR3: CASSQVQGTEAFF. DNA of the CDR3: TGCGCCAGCAGCCAAGTTCAGGGAACTGAAGCTTTCTTT.

V is TRBV29-1 and J is TRBJ1-3, with D hard to call. CDR1 and CDR2 (germline): SQVTM, ANQGSEA. This CDR3 comprises 13 residues. Trimming left V 4 bases short and J 2 bases short, with 9 bases between. The DNA of the CDR3 is TGCAGCGTTGTTCGGGGAACTGGAAACACCATATATTTT. It is translated as CSVVRGTGNTIYF. The full variable domain, completed using reference TRBV29-1 and TRBJ1-3, is SAVISQKPSRDICQRGTSLTIQCQVDSQVTMMFWYRQQPGQSLTLIATANQGSEATYESGFVIDKFPISRPNLTFSTLTVSNMSPEDSSIYLCSVVRGTGNTIYFGEGSWLTVV.

This rearrangement joins TRBV27 to TRBJ1-1, with 10 bases identical to TRBD1. From germline, CDR1 is MNHEY and CDR2 SMNVEV (reference sequence). This CDR3 spans 13 amino acids. V lost 4 bases and J lost 11; bases outside the gene matches: 7. The CDR3 sequence is CASSSWDRGRAFF. DNA for the CDR3: TGTGCCAGCAGTTCCTGGGACAGGGGTCGGGCTTTCTTT.

The gene calls are TRBV5-8 and TRBJ1-4; no definite D call. This CDR3 region has 14 residues. Germline V gene sequence: CDR1 SGHTS, CDR2 YDEGEE. V lost 0 bases, J lost 5 bases, and 8 bases lay in between. The CDR3: CASSLAAGNEKLFF. The CDR3 region has the DNA TGTGCCAGCAGCTTGGCAGCGGGGAATGAAAAACTGTTTTTT.

The genes are TRBV6-5 and TRBJ2-2; TRBD1 might be the D (5 bases). V was cut by 9 bases and J by 0 bases, with 11 bases left in between. Germline assignment: CDR1 MNHEY and CDR2 SVGAGI. This CDR3 spans 14 amino acids. CDR3 bases: TGTGCCAGTATGTGGGGCCCGAACACCGGGGAGCTGTTTTTT. Translated, it gives CASMWGPNTGELFF.

Concerning this clone: A much larger clone sits a single nucleotide away, making a read error possible. The rearrangement joins TRBV27 to TRBJ1-1, with D possibly being TRBD1 (5 bases). The ends were cut back, 6 bases at V and 1 base at J, with 6 bases in the middle. Germline-derived CDR1 and CDR2 are MNHEY and SMNVEV (reference sequence). This CDR3 has 12 residues. CDR3 region: CASRGGNTEAFF. The CDR3 nucleotides are TGTGCCAGCAGGGGGGGGAACACTGAAGCTTTCTTT.